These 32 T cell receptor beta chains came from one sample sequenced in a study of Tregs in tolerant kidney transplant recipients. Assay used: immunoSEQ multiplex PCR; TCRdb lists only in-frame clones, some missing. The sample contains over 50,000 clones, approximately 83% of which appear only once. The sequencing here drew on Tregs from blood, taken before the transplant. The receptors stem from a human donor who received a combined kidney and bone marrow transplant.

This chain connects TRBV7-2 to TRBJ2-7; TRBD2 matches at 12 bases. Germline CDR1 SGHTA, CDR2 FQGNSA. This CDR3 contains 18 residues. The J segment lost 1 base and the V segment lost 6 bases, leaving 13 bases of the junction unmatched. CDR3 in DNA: TGTGCCAGCAGTCCAACCACACTAGCGGGGGGATATTCCTACGAGCAGTACTTC. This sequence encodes CASSPTTLAGGYSYEQYF.

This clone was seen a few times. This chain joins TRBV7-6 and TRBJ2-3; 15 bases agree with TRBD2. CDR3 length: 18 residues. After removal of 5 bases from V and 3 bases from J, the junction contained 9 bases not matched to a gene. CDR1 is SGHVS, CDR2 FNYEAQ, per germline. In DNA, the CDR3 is TGTGCCAGCAGCCCGGGACTAGCGGGGGGCCTAGCAACAGATACGCAGTATTTT. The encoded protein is CASSPGLAGGLATDTQYF.

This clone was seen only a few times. CDR3 sequence: CASSPYFGDRYGYTF. The CDR3 coding sequence is TGCGCCAGCAGCCCATACTTCGGGGACAGATATGGCTACACCTTC. V is TRBV5-1 and J is TRBJ1-2, with 7 bases lining up with TRBD1. The germline gives CDR1 SGHRS, CDR2 YFSETQ. V trimming: 4 bases; J trimming: 5 bases; junction bases outside the gene matches: 11. This CDR3 has 15 amino acids.

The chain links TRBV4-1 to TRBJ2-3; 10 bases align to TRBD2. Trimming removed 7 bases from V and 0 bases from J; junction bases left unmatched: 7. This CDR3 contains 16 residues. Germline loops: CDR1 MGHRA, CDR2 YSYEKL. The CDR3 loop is CASTPVLAGSTDTQYF. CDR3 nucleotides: TGCGCCAGCACACCTGTACTAGCGGGGAGCACAGATACGCAGTATTTT.

The CDR3 DNA is TGTGCCAGCAGTTGTCCGACAGTGGCTAATGAAAAACTGTTTTTT. It translates to CASSCPTVANEKLFF. The rearrangement uses TRBV2 and TRBJ1-4, with TRBD1 as a possible D gene (5 bases). V lost 5 bases and J lost 3, with 13 bases in between. CDR3 length: 15 residues. The V gene's germline CDR1 is SNHLY and CDR2 FYNNEI.

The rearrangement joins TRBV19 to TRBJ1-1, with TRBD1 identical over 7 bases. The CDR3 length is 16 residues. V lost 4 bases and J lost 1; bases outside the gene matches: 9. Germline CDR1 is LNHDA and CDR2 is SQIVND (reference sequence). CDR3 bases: TGTGCCAGTAGTACCCGACAGGGCCTAGGGAACACTGAAGCTTTCTTT. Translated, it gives CASSTRQGLGNTEAFF.

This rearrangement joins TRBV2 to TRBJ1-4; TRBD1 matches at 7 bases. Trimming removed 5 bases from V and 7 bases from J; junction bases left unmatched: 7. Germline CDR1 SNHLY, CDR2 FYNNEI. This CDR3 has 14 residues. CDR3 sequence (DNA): TGTGCCAGCAGTTTGGGGGAGGGGGCTGAAAAACTGTTTTTT. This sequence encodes CASSLGEGAEKLFF.

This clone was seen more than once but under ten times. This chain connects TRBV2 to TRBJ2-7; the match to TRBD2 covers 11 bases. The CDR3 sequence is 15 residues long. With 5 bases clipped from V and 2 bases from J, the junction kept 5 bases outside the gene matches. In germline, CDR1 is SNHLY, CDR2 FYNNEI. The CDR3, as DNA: TGTGCCAGCAGTAAGTTAGCGGGAGGGCCCTACGAGCAGTACTTC. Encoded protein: CASSKLAGGPYEQYF.

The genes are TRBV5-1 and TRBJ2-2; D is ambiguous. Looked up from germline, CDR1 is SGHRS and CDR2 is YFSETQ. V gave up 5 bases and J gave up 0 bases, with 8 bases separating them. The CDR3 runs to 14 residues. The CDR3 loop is CASSSDSNTGELFF. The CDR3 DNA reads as TGCGCCAGCAGTTCCGACTCGAACACCGGGGAGCTGTTTTTT.

For the CDR3, the DNA is TGTGCCAGCAGGCCCGGGACTTCCAGCTCCTACGAGCAGTACTTC. This translates into CASRPGTSSSYEQYF. V gene TRBV6-6 combines with J gene TRBJ2-7, with D perhaps matching TRBD2 (6 bases). V was cut by 6 bases and J by 0 bases, with 15 bases left in between. The germline V gene encodes CDR1 MNHNY and CDR2 SVGAGI (reference sequence). This CDR3 spans 15 amino acids.

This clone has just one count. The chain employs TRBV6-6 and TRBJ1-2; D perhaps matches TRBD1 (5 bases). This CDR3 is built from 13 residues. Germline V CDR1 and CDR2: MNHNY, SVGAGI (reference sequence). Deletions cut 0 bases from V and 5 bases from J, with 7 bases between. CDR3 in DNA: TGTGCCAGCAGTTACTCGAAGGGGTATGGCTACACCTTC. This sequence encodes CASSYSKGYGYTF.

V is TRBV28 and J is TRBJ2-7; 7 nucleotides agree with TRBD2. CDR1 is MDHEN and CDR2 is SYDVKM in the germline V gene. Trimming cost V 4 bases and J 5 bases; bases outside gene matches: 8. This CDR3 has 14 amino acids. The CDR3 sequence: CASSSRRGSNEQYF. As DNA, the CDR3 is TGTGCCAGCAGTTCGCGGCGGGGGAGCAACGAGCAGTACTTC.

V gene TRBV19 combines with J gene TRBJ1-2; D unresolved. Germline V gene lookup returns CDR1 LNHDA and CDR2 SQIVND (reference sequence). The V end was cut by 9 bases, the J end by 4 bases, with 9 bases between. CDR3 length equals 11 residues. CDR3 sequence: CARYQVYGYTF. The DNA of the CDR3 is TGTGCCAGGTATCAGGTCTATGGCTACACCTTC.

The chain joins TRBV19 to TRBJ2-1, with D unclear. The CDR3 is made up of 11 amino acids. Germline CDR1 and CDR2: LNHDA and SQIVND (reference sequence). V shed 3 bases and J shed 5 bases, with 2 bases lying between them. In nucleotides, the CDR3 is TGTGCCAGTAGTATCCACAATGAGCAGTTCTTC. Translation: CASSIHNEQFF.

The CDR3 is CASSPGFSTDTQYF. The CDR3 DNA sequence: TGTGCCAGCTCTCCGGGTTTTAGCACAGATACGCAGTATTTT. The rearrangement links TRBV18 to TRBJ2-3, with unresolved D. CDR1 and CDR2 (germline): KGHSH, LQKENI. The CDR3 consists of 14 residues. The V and J ends lost 6 bases and 0 bases respectively, with 10 bases between them.

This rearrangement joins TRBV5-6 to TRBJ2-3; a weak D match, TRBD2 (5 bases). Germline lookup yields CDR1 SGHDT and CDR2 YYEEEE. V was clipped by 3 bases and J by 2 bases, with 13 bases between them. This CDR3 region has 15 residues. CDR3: CASSWTGRYTDTQYF. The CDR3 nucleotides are TGTGCCAGCAGCTGGACTGGCCGGTACACAGATACGCAGTATTTT.

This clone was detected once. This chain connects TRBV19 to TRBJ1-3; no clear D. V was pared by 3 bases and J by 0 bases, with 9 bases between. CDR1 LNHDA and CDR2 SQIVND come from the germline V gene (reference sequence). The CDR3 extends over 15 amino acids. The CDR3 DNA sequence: TGTGCCAGTAGTATCGGCTCCAGCTCTGGAAACACCATATATTTT. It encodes CASSIGSSSGNTIYF. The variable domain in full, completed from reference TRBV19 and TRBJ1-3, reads DGGITQSPKYLFRKEGQNVTLSCEQNLNHDAMYWYRQDPGQGLRLIYYSQIVNDFQKGDIAEGYSVSREKKESFPLTVTSAQKNPTAFYLCASSIGSSSGNTIYFGEGSWLTVV.

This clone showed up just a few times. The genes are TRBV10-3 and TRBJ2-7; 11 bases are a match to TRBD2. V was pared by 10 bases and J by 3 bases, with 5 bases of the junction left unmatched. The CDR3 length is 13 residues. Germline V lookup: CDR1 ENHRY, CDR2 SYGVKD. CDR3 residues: CATSLAGVYEQYF. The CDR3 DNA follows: TGTGCCACCTCACTAGCGGGGGTCTACGAGCAGTACTTC.

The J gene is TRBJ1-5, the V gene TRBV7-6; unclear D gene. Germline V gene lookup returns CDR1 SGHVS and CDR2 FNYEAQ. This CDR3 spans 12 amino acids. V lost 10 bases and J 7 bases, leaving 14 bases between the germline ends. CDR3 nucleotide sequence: TGTGCCACTAAAGACATCGGCCAGCCCCAGCATTTT. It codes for CATKDIGQPQHF.

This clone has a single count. CDR3 nucleotide sequence: TGTGCCAGCAGTTACTCAGCATCCTACGAGCAGTACTTC. It is translated as CASSYSASYEQYF. The chain employs TRBV6-5 and TRBJ2-7; D uncertain. V lost 0 bases, J lost 1 base, and 4 bases lay in between. The CDR3 totals 13 residues. CDR1 is MNHEY, CDR2 SVGAGI, per germline.

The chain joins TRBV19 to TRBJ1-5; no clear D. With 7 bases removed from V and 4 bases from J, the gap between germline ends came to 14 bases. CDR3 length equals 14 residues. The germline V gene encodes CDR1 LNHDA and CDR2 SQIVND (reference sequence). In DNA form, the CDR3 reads TGTGCCAGTACAGGAAGGCGATCAAATCAGCCCCAGCATTTT. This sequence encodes CASTGRRSNQPQHF.

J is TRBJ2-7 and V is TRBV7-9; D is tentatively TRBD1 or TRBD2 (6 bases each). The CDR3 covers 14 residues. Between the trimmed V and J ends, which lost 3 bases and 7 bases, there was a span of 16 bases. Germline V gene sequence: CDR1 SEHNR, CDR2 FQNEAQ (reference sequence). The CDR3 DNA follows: TGTGCCAGCAGCTTTGGAGGGGGATTGGGAGAGCAGTACTTC. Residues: CASSFGGGLGEQYF.

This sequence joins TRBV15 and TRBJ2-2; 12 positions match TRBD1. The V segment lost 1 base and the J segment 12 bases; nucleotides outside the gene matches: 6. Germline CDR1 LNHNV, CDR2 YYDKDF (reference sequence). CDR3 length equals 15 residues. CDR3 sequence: CATSRGGQGAAQLFF. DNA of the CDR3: TGTGCCACCAGCAGAGGGGGACAGGGGGCGGCTCAGCTGTTTTTT. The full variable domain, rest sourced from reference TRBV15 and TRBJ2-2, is DAMVIQNPRYQVTQFGKPVTLSCSQTLNHNVMYWYQQKSSQAPKLLFHYYDKDFNNEADTPDNFQSRRPNTSFCFLDIRSPGLGDTAMYLCATSRGGQGAAQLFFGEGSRLTVL.

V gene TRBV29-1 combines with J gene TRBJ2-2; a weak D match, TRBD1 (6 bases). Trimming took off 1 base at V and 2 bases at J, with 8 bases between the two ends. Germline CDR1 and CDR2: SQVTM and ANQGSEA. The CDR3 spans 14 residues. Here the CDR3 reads CSVEGTENTGELFF. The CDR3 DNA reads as TGCAGCGTTGAAGGGACAGAAAACACCGGGGAGCTGTTTTTT.

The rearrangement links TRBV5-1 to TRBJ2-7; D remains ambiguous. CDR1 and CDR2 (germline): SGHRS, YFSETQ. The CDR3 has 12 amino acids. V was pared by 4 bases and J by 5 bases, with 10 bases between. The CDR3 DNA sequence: TGCGCCAGCAGCCGTTTAAGGAACGAGCAGTACTTC. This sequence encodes CASSRLRNEQYF.

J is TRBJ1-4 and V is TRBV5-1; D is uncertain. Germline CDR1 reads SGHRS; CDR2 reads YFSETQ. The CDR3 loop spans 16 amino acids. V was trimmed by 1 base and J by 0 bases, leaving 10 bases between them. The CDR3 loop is CASSLYPSATNEKLFF. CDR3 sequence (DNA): TGCGCCAGCAGCTTGTACCCCAGTGCAACTAATGAAAAACTGTTTTTT.

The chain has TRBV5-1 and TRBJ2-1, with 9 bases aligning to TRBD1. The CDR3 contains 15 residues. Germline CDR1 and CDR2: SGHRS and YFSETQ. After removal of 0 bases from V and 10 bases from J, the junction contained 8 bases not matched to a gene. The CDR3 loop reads CASSLGGQGFGEQFF. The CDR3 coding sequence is TGCGCCAGCAGCTTGGGGGGACAGGGTTTTGGCGAGCAGTTCTTC.

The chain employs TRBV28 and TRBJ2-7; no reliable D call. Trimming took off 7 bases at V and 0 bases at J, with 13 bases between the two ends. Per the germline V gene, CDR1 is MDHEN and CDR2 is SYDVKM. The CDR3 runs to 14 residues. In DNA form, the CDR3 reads TGTGCCAGCACCCTGGGCGGCAGCTCCTACGAGCAGTACTTC. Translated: CASTLGGSSYEQYF. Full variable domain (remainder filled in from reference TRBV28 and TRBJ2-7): DVKVTQSSRYLVKRTGEKVFLECVQDMDHENMFWYRQDPGLGLRLIYFSYDVKMKEKGDIPEGYSVSREKKERFSLILESASTNQTSMYLCASTLGGSSYEQYFGPGTRLTVT.

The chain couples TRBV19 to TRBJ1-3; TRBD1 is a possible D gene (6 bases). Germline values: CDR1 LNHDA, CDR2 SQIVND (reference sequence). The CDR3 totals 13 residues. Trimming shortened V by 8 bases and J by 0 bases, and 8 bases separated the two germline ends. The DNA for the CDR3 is TGTGCCAGTGGACAGATCTCTGGAAACACCATATATTTT. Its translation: CASGQISGNTIYF.

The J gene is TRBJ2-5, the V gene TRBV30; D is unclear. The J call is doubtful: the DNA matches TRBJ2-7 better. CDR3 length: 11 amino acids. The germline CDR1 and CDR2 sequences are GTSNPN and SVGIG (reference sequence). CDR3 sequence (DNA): TGTGCCTGGAGTGGATCCTACGAGCAGTACTTC. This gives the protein CAWSGSYEQYF.

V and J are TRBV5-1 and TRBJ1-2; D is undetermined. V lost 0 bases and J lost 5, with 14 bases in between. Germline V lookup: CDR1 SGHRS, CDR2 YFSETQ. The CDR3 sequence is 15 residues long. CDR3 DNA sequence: TGCGCCAGCAGCTTGGTCGGCAGTCTTGGGTATGGCTACACCTTC. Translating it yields CASSLVGSLGYGYTF.

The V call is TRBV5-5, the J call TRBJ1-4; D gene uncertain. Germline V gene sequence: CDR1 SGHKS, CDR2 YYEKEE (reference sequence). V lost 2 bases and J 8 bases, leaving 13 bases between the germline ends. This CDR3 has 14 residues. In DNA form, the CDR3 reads TGTGCCAGCAGCTTCGCCAGTCTGGGAGAAAAACTGTTTTTT. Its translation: CASSFASLGEKLFF.